Listed below are T cell receptor beta chains from one sample, sequenced in a study of shared clonotypes between healthy human individuals. Assay used: immunoSEQ multiplex PCR; TCRdb lists only in-frame clones, some missing. The sample lists about 2.5 million clones; 85% to 95% were seen once. Sequences were obtained from naive CD4+ T cells from PBMCs. These TCRs come from a man in his late teens or twenties in good health. Some clones in this sample may be carry-over from other donors' samples. Both conserved end residues are part of each CDR3. D genes are given only for firm matches. Where a row states a size, it is once, few, many or the class of an expanded clone; other rows omit it.

>TRBV29-1|TRBJ2-3|.|.
CSVEVGGGTDTQYF
TGCAGCGTTGAAGTCGGAGGGGGGACAGATACGCAGTATTTT
>TRBV19|TRBJ1-1|.|TRBD1
CASSTNRGTEAFF
TGTGCCAGTAGTACGAACAGGGGCACTGAAGCTTTCTTT
>TRBV6-6|TRBJ2-3|.|.
CASRFGPTSTDTQYF
TGTGCCAGCAGATTCGGACCGACTAGCACAGATACGCAGTATTTT
>TRBV5-1|TRBJ2-1|few|.
CASSLPGSYNEQFF
TGCGCCAGCAGCTTGCCAGGGAGCTACAATGAGCAGTTCTTC
>TRBV27|TRBJ2-5|.|.
CASSSGEWGEETQYF
TGTGCCAGCAGTTCCGGCGAGTGGGGGGAAGAGACCCAGTACTTC
>TRBV28|TRBJ2-3|.|TRBD2
CASRTRTSGRGTDTQYF
TGTGCCAGCAGGACTAGAACTAGCGGGAGGGGCACAGATACGCAGTATTTT
>TRBV28|TRBJ1-2|.|.
CASSAPNYGYTF
TGTGCCAGCAGTGCCCCTAACTATGGCTACACCTTC
>TRBV28|TRBJ1-1|.|TRBD1
CASTLPGQMNTEAFF
TGTGCCAGCACGTTACCGGGACAGATGAACACTGAAGCTTTCTTT
>TRBV19|TRBJ1-4|.|.
CASSIDLATNEKLFF
TGTGCCAGTAGTATCGACTTAGCAACTAATGAAAAACTGTTTTTT
>TRBV18|TRBJ2-7|.|TRBD1
CASSHGQGTYEQYF
TGTGCCAGCTCACACGGACAGGGGACCTACGAGCAGTACTTC
>TRBV5-1|TRBJ1-2|.|.
CASSLDTNYGYTF
TGCGCCAGCAGCTTGGATACTAACTATGGCTACACCTTC
>TRBV28|TRBJ2-7|.|TRBD2
CASSPTSGRPGYEQYF
TGTGCCAGCAGTCCGACCAGCGGGAGGCCAGGGTACGAGCAGTACTTC
>TRBV6-6|TRBJ2-4|.|.
CASSYSPGDKNIQYF
TGTGCCAGCAGTTACTCACCGGGGGACAAAAACATTCAGTACTTC
>TRBV21-1|TRBJ2-2|.|.
CASSKCPGYTGELFF
TGTGCCAGCAGCAAATGTCCGGGATACACCGGGGAGCTGTTTTTT
>TRBV27|TRBJ1-1|.|.
CASSFSAEAFF
TGTGCCAGCAGTTTTTCCGCTGAAGCTTTCTTT
>TRBV9|TRBJ2-7|.|TRBD1
CASSPWTGGTYEQYF
TGTGCCAGCAGCCCATGGACAGGGGGCACCTACGAGCAGTACTTC